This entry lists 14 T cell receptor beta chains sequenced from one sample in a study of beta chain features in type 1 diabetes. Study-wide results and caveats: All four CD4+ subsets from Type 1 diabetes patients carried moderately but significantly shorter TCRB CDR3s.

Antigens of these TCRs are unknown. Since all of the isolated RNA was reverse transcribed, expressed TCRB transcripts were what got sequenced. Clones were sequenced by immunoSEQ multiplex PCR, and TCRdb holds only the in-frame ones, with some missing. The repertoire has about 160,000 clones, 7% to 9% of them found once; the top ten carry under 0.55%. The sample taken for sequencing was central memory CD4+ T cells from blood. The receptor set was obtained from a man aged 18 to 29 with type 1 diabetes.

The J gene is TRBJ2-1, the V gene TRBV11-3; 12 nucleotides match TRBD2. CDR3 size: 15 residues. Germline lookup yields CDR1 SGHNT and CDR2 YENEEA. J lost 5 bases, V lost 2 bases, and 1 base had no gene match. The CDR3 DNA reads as TGTGCCAGCAGCTTACTAGCGGGAGGGGACAATGAGCAGTTCTTC. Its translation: CASSLLAGGDNEQFF.

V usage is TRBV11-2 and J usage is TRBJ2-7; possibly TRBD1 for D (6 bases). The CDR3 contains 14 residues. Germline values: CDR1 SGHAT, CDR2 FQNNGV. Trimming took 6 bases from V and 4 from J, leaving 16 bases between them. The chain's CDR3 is CASRGWDNGYEQYF. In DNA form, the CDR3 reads TGTGCCAGCAGGGGGTGGGACAACGGGTACGAGCAGTACTTC.

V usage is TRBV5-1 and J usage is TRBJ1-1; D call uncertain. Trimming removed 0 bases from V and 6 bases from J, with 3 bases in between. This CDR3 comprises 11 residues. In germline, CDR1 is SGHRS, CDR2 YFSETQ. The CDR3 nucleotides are TGCGCCAGCAGCTTGGGGCCTGAAGCTTTCTTT. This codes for CASSLGPEAFF. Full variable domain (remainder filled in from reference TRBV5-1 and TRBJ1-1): KAGVTQTPRYLIKTRGQQVTLSCSPISGHRSVSWYQQTPGQGLQFLFEYFSETQRNKGNFPGRFSGRQFSNSRSEMNVSTLELGDSALYLCASSLGPEAFFGQGTRLTVV.

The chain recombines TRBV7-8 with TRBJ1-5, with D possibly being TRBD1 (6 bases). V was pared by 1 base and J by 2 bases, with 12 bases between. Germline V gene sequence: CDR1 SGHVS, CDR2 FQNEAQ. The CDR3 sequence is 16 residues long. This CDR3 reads CASSLVRGAGNQPQHF. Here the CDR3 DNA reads TGTGCCAGCAGCTTAGTTCGGGGGGCAGGCAATCAGCCCCAGCATTTT.

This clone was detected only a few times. The CDR3 nucleotides read TGCGCCAGCAGCCAGAAGCTCAGGGGTGGCACAGATACGCAGTATTTT. This encodes CASSQKLRGGTDTQYF. V usage is TRBV4-3 and J usage is TRBJ2-3, with a weak D call TRBD1 (6 bases). The CDR3 contains 16 residues. V was shortened by 3 bases and J by 1 base, with 14 bases between the two germline ends. CDR1 LGHNA and CDR2 YSLEER come from the germline V gene.

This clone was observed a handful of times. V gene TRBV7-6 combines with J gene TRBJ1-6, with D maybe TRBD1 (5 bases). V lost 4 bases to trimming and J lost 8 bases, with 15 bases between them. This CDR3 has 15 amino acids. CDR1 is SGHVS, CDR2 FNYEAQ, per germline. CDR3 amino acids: CASSSRDGGYSPLHF. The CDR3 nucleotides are TGTGCCAGCAGCTCCCGGGACGGAGGGTATTCACCCCTCCACTTT.

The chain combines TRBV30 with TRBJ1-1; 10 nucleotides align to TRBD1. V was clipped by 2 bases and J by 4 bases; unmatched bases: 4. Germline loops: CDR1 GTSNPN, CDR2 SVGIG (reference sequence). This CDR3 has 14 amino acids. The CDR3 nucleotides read TGTGCCTGGAGTAGGACAGGGGGAGGCACTGAAGCTTTCTTT. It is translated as CAWSRTGGGTEAFF.

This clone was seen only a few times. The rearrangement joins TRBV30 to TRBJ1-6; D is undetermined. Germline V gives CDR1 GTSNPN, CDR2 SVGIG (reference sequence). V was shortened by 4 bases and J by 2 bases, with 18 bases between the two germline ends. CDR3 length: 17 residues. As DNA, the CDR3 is TGTGCCTGGACCCTAGTTGGGCAGCGGACCTATAATTCACCCCTCCACTTT. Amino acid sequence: CAWTLVGQRTYNSPLHF.

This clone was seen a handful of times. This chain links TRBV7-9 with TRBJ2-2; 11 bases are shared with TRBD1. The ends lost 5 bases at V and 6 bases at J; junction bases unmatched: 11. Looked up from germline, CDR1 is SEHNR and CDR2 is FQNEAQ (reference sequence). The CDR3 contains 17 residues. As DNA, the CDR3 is TGTGCCAGCAGCACCACAACCCCGGACAGGGGGCCCGGGGAGCTGTTTTTT. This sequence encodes CASSTTTPDRGPGELFF.

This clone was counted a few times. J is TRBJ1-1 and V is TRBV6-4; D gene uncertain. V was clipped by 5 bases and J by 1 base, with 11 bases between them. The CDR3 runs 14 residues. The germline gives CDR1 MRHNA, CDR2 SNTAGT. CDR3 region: CASSSVGGNTEAFF. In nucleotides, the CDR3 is TGTGCCAGCAGTTCCGTCGGTGGGAACACTGAAGCTTTCTTT.

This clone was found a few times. CDR3 in amino acids: CSVRTDSNEQFF. The CDR3 nucleotides are TGCAGCGTGAGGACAGACTCCAATGAGCAGTTCTTC. The V gene is TRBV29-1, the J gene TRBJ2-1, with D possibly being TRBD1 (6 bases). This CDR3 contains 12 residues. Trimming removed 6 bases from V and 6 bases from J, with 12 bases in between. CDR1 SQVTM and CDR2 ANQGSEA come from the germline V gene.

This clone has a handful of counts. The CDR3 sequence is CASTRPVTYEQYF. In DNA form, the CDR3 reads TGTGCCAGCACGAGGCCAGTCACCTACGAGCAGTACTTC. V and J are TRBV28 and TRBJ2-7; D gene unclear. V was shortened by 7 bases and J by 2 bases, with 12 bases between the two germline ends. Germline lookup yields CDR1 MDHEN and CDR2 SYDVKM. The CDR3 has 13 residues.

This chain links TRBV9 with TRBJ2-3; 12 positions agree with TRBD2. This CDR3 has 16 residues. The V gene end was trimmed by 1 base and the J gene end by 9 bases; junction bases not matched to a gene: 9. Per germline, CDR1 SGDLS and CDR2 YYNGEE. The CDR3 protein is CASSVSGSSGRVTQYF. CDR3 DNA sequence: TGTGCCAGCAGCGTATCTGGATCTAGCGGGAGGGTGACGCAGTATTTT.

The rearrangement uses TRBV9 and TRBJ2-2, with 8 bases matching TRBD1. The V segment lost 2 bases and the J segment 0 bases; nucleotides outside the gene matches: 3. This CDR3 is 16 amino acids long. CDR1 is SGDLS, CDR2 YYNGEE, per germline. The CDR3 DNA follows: TGTGCCAGCAGCGTCGACAGGGGTTCGAACACCGGGGAGCTGTTTTTT. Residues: CASSVDRGSNTGELFF.